This T cell receptor beta chain was recovered during a study of blood T cell repertoires in COVID-19 (dated by TCRdb to between 2020 and 2021). Background for the entire study: Samples covering the acute and convalescent phases of COVID-19 were provided by collaborators in the United States, Italy and Spain. The material from the prospective study consisted of cDNA or gDNA derived from T cells, B-cell-depleted T cells, or PBMCs. Deeply sampled blood TCRbeta repertoires from subjects exposed to, actively infected with, or recovered from COVID-19 were included in the dataset. The repertoires were made available in a free public database intended to serve as a resource for research on the immune response to SARS-CoV-2. The samples were drawn from the first 160 participants of the ongoing ImmuneRACE study and from 950 to 1,500 subjects provided by 6 global collaborators. Nearly every sample came with metadata listing a de-identified subject ID, COVID-19 status, age in years and sex. HLA class I and class II types, where available, came from metadata supplied by the sample provider rather than from assay-based typing.

The CDR3 measures 14 amino acids from cysteine to phenylalanine. Only the CDR3 DNA stays, 42 bases, in frame from base 1. The germline V and J ends show losses of 4 bases and 5 bases respectively, and no gene match explains 8 bases of the junction. As encoded in the germline V gene, CDR1 is SNHLY while CDR2 is FYNNEI. On this clone itself: Its antigen remains undetermined. Per-base qualities were not stored, and no clone one base away is much larger.

The immunoSEQ Assay, a bias-controlled multiplex PCR, was used to amplify TCRbeta CDR3 regions from genomic DNA. As for the original processing: The number of nucleated cells in each sample was estimated from the amplification of reference gene primers within the assay. To quantify the absolute abundance of each unique TCRbeta CDR3 rearrangement, sequence reads were collapsed and filtered. For each sample, productive Simpson clonality was calculated as the square root of Simpson's diversity index over productive rearrangements. TCRdb obtained this table from immuneACCESS and retained in-frame rearrangements with V and J assigned. These tables miss some clones; where compared with another copy, unresolved V genes account for less than half of the shortfall, and the remainder is unexplained. The V and J calls and clone size are taken from that table; D and trimming were inferred from the DNA. For this sample there are more than 10,000 clones; approximately 80% appear just once. The ten largest account for approximately 25% of the sample.

Whole blood was collected in K2EDTA tubes by collaborating institutions according to the institutions' own protocols. For TCRbeta analysis, collaborators shipped samples in one of three forms: frozen whole blood, isolated PBMCs, or DNA extracted from either of those sample types. Results the study describes overall, beyond this receptor: How much clinical and demographic metadata was included differed by source and by participant, and the metadata was provided uncurated.

Sequences were obtained from peripheral blood. This clonotype originated in a man between 40 and 49 years old with active or convalescent COVID-19. Recombination connected TRBV2 to TRBJ2-7; 7 bases in the junction line up with TRBD1. The CDR3: CASSGGQGVHEQYF. The DNA is TGTGCCAGCAGTGGTGGTCAGGGGGTCCACGAGCAGTACTTC. With all but the CDR3 taken from the reference TRBV2 and TRBJ2-7 genes, the full variable domain is: EPEVTQTPSHQVTQMGQEVILRCVPISNHLYFYWYRQILGQKVEFLVSFYNNEISEKSEIFDDQFSVERPDGSNFTLKIRSTKLEDSAMYFCASSGGQGVHEQYFGPGTRLTVT.